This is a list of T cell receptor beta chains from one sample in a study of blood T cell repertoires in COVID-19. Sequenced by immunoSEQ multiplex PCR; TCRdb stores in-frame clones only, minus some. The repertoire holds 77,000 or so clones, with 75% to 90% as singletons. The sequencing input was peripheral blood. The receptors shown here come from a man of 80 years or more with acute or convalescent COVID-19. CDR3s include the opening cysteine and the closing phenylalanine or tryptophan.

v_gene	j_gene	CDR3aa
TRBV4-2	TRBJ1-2	CASSLTRDRGRDTGYTF
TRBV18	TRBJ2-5	CASSPTSGMEETQYF
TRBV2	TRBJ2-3	CASCTGLGSGDTQYF
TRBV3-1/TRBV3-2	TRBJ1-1	CASSQYIEGGNIRTEAFF
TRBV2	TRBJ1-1	CASRRGQGGITEAFF
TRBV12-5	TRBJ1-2	CASGGRGTANYGYTF
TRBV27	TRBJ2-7	CASSFATSRYEQYF
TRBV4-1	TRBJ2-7	CASSQEGLAGSYEQYF
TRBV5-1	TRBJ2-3	CASSLLGLGTDTQYF
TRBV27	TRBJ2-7	CASSDRNLYEQYF
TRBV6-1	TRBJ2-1	CASSDWGTGGPLMNNEQFF
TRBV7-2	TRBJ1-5	CASSLVDRDWPQHF
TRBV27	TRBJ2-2	CASSLYGEKAGELFF
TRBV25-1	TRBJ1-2	CASRDRGRGGYTF
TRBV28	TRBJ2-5	CASSLVEGARETQYF
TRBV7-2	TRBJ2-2	CASNGQSLNTGELFF
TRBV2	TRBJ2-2	CASRGTGGRELFF
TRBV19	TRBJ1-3	CASSETTGNTIYF
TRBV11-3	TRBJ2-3	CASGRGQEDTQYF
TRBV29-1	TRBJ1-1	CSVEDVRGNTEAFF
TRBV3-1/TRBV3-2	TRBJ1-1	CASSLTPTGNTEAFF
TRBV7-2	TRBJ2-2	CASAGGLFTGELFF
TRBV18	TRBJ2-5	CASSPPDKTQYF
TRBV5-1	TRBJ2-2	CASSLTRQGGTGELFF
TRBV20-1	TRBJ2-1	CSASPFSYNEQFF
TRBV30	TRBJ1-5	CAWGRQSNQPQHF
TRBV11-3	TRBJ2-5	CASSLYLMLHDRVEETQYF
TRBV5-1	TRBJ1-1	CASSFTQSNTEAFF